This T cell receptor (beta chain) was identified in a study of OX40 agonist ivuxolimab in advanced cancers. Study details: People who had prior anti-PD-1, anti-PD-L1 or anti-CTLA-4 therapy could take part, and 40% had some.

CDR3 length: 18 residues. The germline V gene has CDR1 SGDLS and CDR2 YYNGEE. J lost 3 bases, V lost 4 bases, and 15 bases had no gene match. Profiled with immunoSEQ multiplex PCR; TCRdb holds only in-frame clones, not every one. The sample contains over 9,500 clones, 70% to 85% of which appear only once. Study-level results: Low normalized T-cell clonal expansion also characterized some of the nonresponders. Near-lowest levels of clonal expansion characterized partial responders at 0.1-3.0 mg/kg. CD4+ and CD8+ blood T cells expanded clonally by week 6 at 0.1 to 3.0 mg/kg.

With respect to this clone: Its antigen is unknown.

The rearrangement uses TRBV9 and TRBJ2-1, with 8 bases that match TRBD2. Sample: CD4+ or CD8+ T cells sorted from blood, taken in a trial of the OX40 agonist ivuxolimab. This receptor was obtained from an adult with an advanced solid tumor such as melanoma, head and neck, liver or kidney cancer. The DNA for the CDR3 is TGTGCCAGCAGCCTGCGCTCGGAAGCGGGAGCTTACTACAATGAGCAGTTCTTC. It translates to CASSLRSEAGAYYNEQFF.